This entry concerns a single TCR beta chain. Its antigen is unknown. Each replicate PCR on the sorted subsets used 150 to 200 ng DNA (roughly 30,000 T cell genomes). TCRdb keeps only in-frame clones here, not all; method: immunoSEQ multiplex PCR. The data hold some 2,500,000 clones, with around 92% observed a single time. This entry is derived from a study of shared clonotypes between healthy human individuals. Study overall: A couple of women and a few men aged 18 to 49 served as donors.

General study results and limits: Clonotypes not shared had lower generation probabilities than those common to all four donors. Specimens sampled were limited to blood, with tissue repertoires likely differing.

The length of the CDR3 is 13 residues. The germline CDR1 and CDR2 sequences are SEHNR and FQNEAQ (reference sequence). The V gene lost 1 base and the J gene lost 10 bases, with 13 bases spanning the gap. The receptor's source is a man aged 18 to 35 in good health. Some clones in this sample may be carry-over from other donors' samples. This sequence joins TRBV7-9 and TRBJ1-1, with D tentatively TRBD1 (5 bases). Sequenced material: naive CD4+ T cells from PBMCs. Sample subset: CD45RA+ positively selected. In DNA, the CDR3 is TGTGCCAGCAGCTTAGAATCAGGGCAGGTAGCTTTCTTT. Its protein product is CASSLESGQVAFF.